This TCR beta chain appears in the sequencing data of a study of blood T cell repertoires in COVID-19. Whole-study context: COVID-19 samples, acute and convalescent, were from the United States, Italy and Spain. The analysed material was cDNA or gDNA that came from T cells, B-cell-depleted T cells, or PBMCs.

Per the authors' pipeline: Amplification from reference gene primers served as the basis for estimated nucleated cell counts. Some clones are missing from TCRdb's copy, which holds only in-frame ones; the method was immunoSEQ multiplex PCR. V, J and clone size derive from that table, while D and trimming were established from the DNA sequence. The top ten hold about 2% of the sample, which has around 300,000 clones, around 87% seen once. The specimen was peripheral blood. The source of this sequence is a man between 18 and 35 years old with active or convalescent COVID-19.

Here the CDR3 reads CASSYTGKRESEQFF. CDR3 nucleotides: TGTGCCAGCAGCTATACAGGGAAGCGGGAGAGTGAGCAGTTCTTC. The chain recombines TRBV7-2 with TRBJ2-1; TRBD2 agrees at 8 bases. The V and J ends lost 4 bases and 9 bases, in that order; junction bases with no gene match: 11. The CDR3 has 15 residues. CDR1 and CDR2 from the germline V gene are SGHTA and FQGNSA.